The 2 T cell receptor beta chains presented below share a single source sample, sequenced in a study of blood T cell repertoires in COVID-19. Clones were read by immunoSEQ multiplex PCR, and TCRdb kept only the in-frame ones, dropping some. Here the sample spans a few hundred thousand clones, 70% to 90% being singletons. Sample: peripheral blood. Every receptor here comes from a woman between 65 and 79 years old with acute or convalescent COVID-19.

The chain combines TRBV9 with TRBJ1-2; D gene ambiguous. Germline CDR1 and CDR2: SGDLS and YYNGEE. The ends were cut back, 0 bases at V and 2 bases at J, with 5 bases in the middle. The CDR3 is made up of 13 amino acids. CDR3 coding DNA: TGTGCCAGCAGCGTAGACGGGAACTATGGCTACACCTTC. Encoded protein: CASSVDGNYGYTF.

The chain links TRBV3-1 (or the pseudogene TRBV3-2) to TRBJ1-1; 7 bases fit TRBD1. V was clipped by 10 bases and J by 0 bases; unmatched bases: 11. CDR1 and CDR2 (germline): LGHDT, YNNKEL (reference sequence). This CDR3 comprises 15 residues. The CDR3 DNA reads TGTGCCACGGTTAACAGGGGCGCATTGAACACTGAAGCTTTCTTT. This encodes CATVNRGALNTEAFF.